This T cell receptor beta chain was captured by sequencing in a study of regulatory T cells in long-lasting Graves disease. Study information: Treatment with antithyroid drugs for over 5 years, together with positive TSH receptor antibodies, meant persistent Graves' disease.

For this clonotype: Its antigen is not identified.

Study observations and caveats: For persistent Graves' patients, TCR diversity was lower than for newly diagnosed ones. Under persistent disease, TRBV28, TRBJ1-2 and TRBJ2-5 were used preferentially.

Researchers made TCR beta libraries by using iRepertoire HTBI primers and running Arm-PCR on CDR3 regions. TCRdb reprocessed the multiplex PCR reads via MiXCR and lists one record per CDR3 protein. This sample has a few hundred thousand distinct CDR3 sequences; roughly 24% occur once, and the top ten carry 25% to 35%. V lost 7 bases and J lost 5, with 7 bases in between. The length of the CDR3 is 11 residues. Germline CDR1 and CDR2: MDHEN and SYDVKM. The time point denotes: persistent/refractory GD, antithyroid drugs over 5 years with positive TRAb. RNA from PBMCs was the source of the TCR library. It was by American Thyroid Association guidelines that Graves' disease was diagnosed.

The rearrangement joins TRBV28 to TRBJ2-3; D not certain. This clonotype originated in a woman in her thirties or forties with Graves disease. Sequencing used peripheral blood mononuclear cells (PBMCs), obtained when the disease was refractory, from a patient treated with antithyroid drugs. The CDR3 bases are TGTGCCAGCATGATTGGAGATACGCAGTATTTT. Residues: CASMIGDTQYF. The entire variable domain, with the rest obtained from reference TRBV28 and TRBJ2-3, is as follows: DVKVTQSSRYLVKRTGEKVFLECVQDMDHENMFWYRQDPGLGLRLIYFSYDVKMKEKGDIPEGYSVSREKKERFSLILESASTNQTSMYLCASMIGDTQYFGPGTRLTVL.